Listed here are 22 T cell receptor beta chains from one sample, sequenced in a study of blood T cell repertoires in COVID-19. The assay was immunoSEQ multiplex PCR, and TCRdb's table has in-frame clones only and misses some. This table holds about 170,000 clones, 88% found once. The specimen was peripheral blood. The receptors shown here come from a man aged 45-65 years who had recovered from COVID-19.

The V and J genes are TRBV27 and TRBJ2-3; D perhaps matches TRBD1 (6 bases). The V gene's germline CDR1 is MNHEY and CDR2 SMNVEV (reference sequence). This CDR3 contains 14 residues. Trimming removed 4 bases from V and 4 bases from J, with 12 bases in between. This CDR3 is CASSSLGAADTQYF. In nucleotides, the CDR3 is TGTGCCAGCAGTTCCCTGGGGGCTGCAGATACGCAGTATTTT.

The chain has TRBV2 and TRBJ2-1; D not resolved. This CDR3 is built from 15 residues. V was trimmed by 6 bases and J by 0 bases, leaving 12 bases between them. The germline gives CDR1 SNHLY, CDR2 FYNNEI. CDR3 sequence (DNA): TGTGCCAGCAGGCGACTGGTGAGCTCCTACAATGAGCAGTTCTTC. It specifies CASRRLVSSYNEQFF.

J is TRBJ1-1 and V is TRBV6-5; D gene unclear. This CDR3 region has 13 residues. Trimming left V 6 bases short and J 5 bases short, with 13 bases between. CDR1 is MNHEY and CDR2 is SVGAGI in the germline V gene. CDR3 sequence (DNA): TGTGCCAGCAGATATGCGGGGAGTACTGAAGCTTTCTTT. Amino acids: CASRYAGSTEAFF.

The J gene is TRBJ2-7, the V gene TRBV29-1; perhaps TRBD1 as D (6 bases). This CDR3 spans 17 amino acids. Trimming removed 0 bases at V and 0 bases at J, with 18 bases between. Germline V gene sequence: CDR1 SQVTM, CDR2 ANQGSEA. In DNA, the CDR3 is TGCAGCGTTGAAGATATCCCCCAGGGGCACCACTCCTACGAGCAGTACTTC. Its translation is CSVEDIPQGHHSYEQYF.

The genes are TRBV12-3 or TRBV12-4 and TRBJ2-7, with 8 bases fitting TRBD2. CDR3 length: 13 residues. Losses at the gene ends were 7 bases for V and 7 bases for J; bases not matched to a gene: 9. CDR3 region: CASTQRELKEQYF. The CDR3 nucleotides read TGTGCCAGCACGCAGCGGGAGTTAAAGGAGCAGTACTTC.

V gene TRBV19 combines with J gene TRBJ2-5; 7 nucleotides agree with TRBD1. CDR3 size: 12 residues. J lost 2 bases, V lost 6 bases, and 0 bases had no gene match. Germline CDR1 is LNHDA and CDR2 is SQIVND (reference sequence). The CDR3 DNA sequence: TGTGCCAGTAGGGGACAGCAAGAGACCCAGTACTTC. Translated: CASRGQQETQYF. Full variable domain (missing parts from reference TRBV19 and TRBJ2-5): DGGITQSPKYLFRKEGQNVTLSCEQNLNHDAMYWYRQDPGQGLRLIYYSQIVNDFQKGDIAEGYSVSREKKESFPLTVTSAQKNPTAFYLCASRGQQETQYFGPGTRLLVL.

This clone has just one count. The chain carries TRBV11-2 and TRBJ1-4; D gene ambiguous. The CDR3 covers 15 residues. Trimming cost V 5 bases and J 6 bases, with 16 bases left between them. The V gene's germline CDR1 is SGHAT and CDR2 FQNNGV. The CDR3 sequence is CASSPARFGDEKLFF. The CDR3 nucleotides read TGTGCCAGCAGCCCGGCGCGGTTCGGAGATGAAAAACTGTTTTTT.

This clone was detected once. This CDR3 reads CASSPGGLNLPNSPLHF. The DNA for the CDR3 is TGTGCCAGCAGCCCGGGGGGACTCAACCTACCCAATTCACCCCTCCACTTT. This rearrangement joins TRBV7-9 to TRBJ1-6; possibly TRBD1 for D (5 bases). The V end lost 5 bases, the J end lost 7 bases, and 21 bases lay between the germline ends. Germline assignment: CDR1 SEHNR and CDR2 FQNEAQ (reference sequence). This CDR3 contains 17 residues.

The rearrangement links TRBV6-6 to TRBJ2-7; D gene uncertain. The CDR3 sequence is 11 residues long. Germline V lookup: CDR1 MNHNY, CDR2 SVGAGI (reference sequence). V was shortened by 5 bases and J by 6 bases, with 8 bases between the two germline ends. The CDR3 spells CASSVHSEQYF. CDR3 sequence (DNA): TGTGCCAGCAGTGTACACAGCGAGCAGTACTTC.

J is TRBJ2-5 and V is TRBV10-3; no clear D. Germline CDR1 reads ENHRY; CDR2 reads SYGVKD. Trimming pared 5 bases from V and 5 bases from J, leaving 6 bases between. CDR3 size: 11 residues. DNA of the CDR3: TGTGCCATCAGTCAACGGGAGACCCAGTACTTC. Translated, it gives CAISQRETQYF.

This chain links TRBV30 with TRBJ2-4; 10 bases map to TRBD2. The length of the CDR3 is 16 residues. V shed 2 bases and J 5 bases; nucleotides not matched to a gene: 9. The germline CDR1 and CDR2 sequences are GTSNPN and SVGIG (reference sequence). CDR3 in amino acids: CAWSSGGASRENIQYF. The CDR3 DNA reads TGTGCCTGGAGTAGCGGGGGGGCCTCGCGGGAAAACATTCAGTACTTC.

The CDR3 is CASSPTGGNEQFF. CDR3 DNA: TGCGCCAGCAGCCCCACAGGGGGCAATGAGCAGTTCTTC. J is TRBJ2-1 and V is TRBV10-2; 8 bases map to TRBD1. CDR1 WSHSY and CDR2 SAAADI come from the germline V gene. The V and J ends lost 6 bases and 6 bases, in that order; junction bases with no gene match: 4. CDR3 length equals 13 residues.

The chain combines TRBV2 with TRBJ2-7; 9 bases align to TRBD1. Germline V lookup: CDR1 SNHLY, CDR2 FYNNEI. V lost 2 bases to trimming and J lost 4 bases; unmatched junction nucleotides: 6. This CDR3 comprises 15 residues. The CDR3 loop is CASSEFGQGRYEQYF. The CDR3, as DNA: TGTGCCAGCAGTGAATTCGGACAGGGGAGGTACGAGCAGTACTTC.

The V and J genes are TRBV29-1 and TRBJ1-1; D unclear. V lost 6 bases, J lost 1 base, and 3 bases lay in between. Germline-derived CDR1 and CDR2 are SQVTM and ANQGSEA. The CDR3 sequence is 10 residues long. CDR3 in amino acids: CSVKNTEAFF. CDR3 in DNA: TGCAGCGTCAAGAACACTGAAGCTTTCTTT.

The genes are TRBV7-2 and TRBJ1-5; D not resolved. There are 15 residues in the CDR3. Germline V gene data show CDR1 as SGHTA and CDR2 as FQGNSA. The V gene lost 1 base and the J gene lost 2 bases, with 9 bases spanning the gap. The CDR3, as DNA: TGTGCCAGCAGCTTAGGTCCTCGTGGCAATCAGCCCCAGCATTTT. Encoded protein: CASSLGPRGNQPQHF.

The V call is TRBV9, the J call TRBJ1-2; D remains ambiguous. V was trimmed by 5 bases and J by 8 bases, leaving 13 bases between them. From germline, CDR1 is SGDLS and CDR2 YYNGEE. The length of the CDR3 is 12 residues. The CDR3 region has the DNA TGTGCCAGCAGACCCGAGGGTGGGGGCTACACCTTC. It yields the protein CASRPEGGGYTF.

The chain links TRBV7-3 to TRBJ1-5; D call uncertain. The CDR3 spans 13 residues. The V end was cut by 0 bases, the J end by 7 bases, with 7 bases between. Germline lookup yields CDR1 SGHTA and CDR2 FQGTGA. CDR3: CASSLTEGQPQHF. DNA of the CDR3: TGTGCCAGCAGCTTAACCGAGGGACAGCCCCAGCATTTT.

The chain has TRBV19 and TRBJ1-5, with D hard to call. Looked up from germline, CDR1 is LNHDA and CDR2 is SQIVND (reference sequence). The CDR3 length is 13 residues. V was cut by 5 bases and J by 2 bases, with 7 bases left in between. The CDR3 DNA reads TGTGCCAGTAGTGAGCGGGGCAATCAGCCCCAGCATTTT. It encodes CASSERGNQPQHF.

This clone was seen once. The V gene is TRBV5-4, the J gene TRBJ1-4; possibly TRBD1 for D (5 bases). The V gene's germline CDR1 is SGHNT and CDR2 YYREEE (reference sequence). The length of the CDR3 is 14 residues. Trimming pared 4 bases from V and 2 bases from J, leaving 9 bases between. CDR3 nucleotides: TGTGCCAGCAGCAGGGGTCAGACTAATGAAAAACTGTTTTTT. Protein sequence: CASSRGQTNEKLFF. Full variable domain (rest looked up from reference TRBV5-4 and TRBJ1-4): ETGVTQSPTHLIKTRGQQVTLRCSSQSGHNTVSWYQQALGQGPQFIFQYYREEENGRGNFPPRFSGLQFPNYSSELNVNALELDDSALYLCASSRGQTNEKLFFGSGTQLSVL.

DNA for the CDR3: TGTGCCAGCAGTCCCGGGACAGTGTTTGAAAAACTGTTTTTT. It is translated as CASSPGTVFEKLFF. This chain connects TRBV27 to TRBJ1-4; the match to TRBD1 covers 7 bases. Unmatched junction bases numbered 7, after V lost 5 bases and J lost 7 bases. The CDR3 has 14 residues. CDR1 is MNHEY and CDR2 is SMNVEV in the germline V gene (reference sequence).

The chain combines TRBV5-4 with TRBJ1-3, with D perhaps matching TRBD1 (6 bases). Deletions cut 2 bases from V and 0 bases from J, with 15 bases between. The germline V gene has CDR1 SGHNT and CDR2 YYREEE (reference sequence). The CDR3 extends over 17 amino acids. CDR3 nucleotides: TGTGCCAGCAGCTTACCCGCTTGGGGGCGCTCTGGAAACACCATATATTTT. It translates to CASSLPAWGRSGNTIYF.

V usage is TRBV20-1 and J usage is TRBJ1-1; tentatively, D is TRBD1 (6 bases). Germline CDR1 is DFQATT and CDR2 is SNEGSKA (reference sequence). V dropped 1 base and J dropped 11 bases, with 11 bases sitting between them. This CDR3 is built from 11 residues. In nucleotides, the CDR3 is TGCAGTGCTAGAGGAGGGGGTAGGGCTTTCTTT. The encoded protein is CSARGGGRAFF.